Below, 15 T cell receptor beta chains from the same sample are listed, as sequenced in a study of blood T cell repertoires in COVID-19. TCRdb's table, derived via immunoSEQ multiplex PCR, lists solely in-frame clones and lacks some. The sample yields some 340,000 clones, 85% seen once. The sequencing input was peripheral blood. The origin of the receptors is a woman between 18 and 30 years old with acute or convalescent COVID-19.

This clone appeared a few times. The chain combines TRBV19 with TRBJ1-2, with TRBD1 identical over 8 bases. Unmatched junction bases numbered 15, after V lost 5 bases and J lost 4 bases. Germline V gene lookup returns CDR1 LNHDA and CDR2 SQIVND (reference sequence). This CDR3 has 17 residues. The CDR3 spells CASSRPIWTGYVYGYTF. The CDR3 DNA sequence: TGTGCCAGTAGTCGACCGATCTGGACAGGGTATGTCTATGGCTACACCTTC.

The CDR3 here is CSASLPGDRGDTQYF. CDR3 DNA sequence: TGCAGTGCTAGTCTGCCGGGAGATAGGGGAGATACGCAGTATTTT. The chain carries TRBV20-1 and TRBJ2-3; the D gene is possibly TRBD2 (6 bases). CDR3 length: 15 residues. Germline CDR1 reads DFQATT; CDR2 reads SNEGSKA (reference sequence). V dropped 3 bases and J dropped 5 bases, with 18 bases sitting between them.

This clone has a handful of counts. The chain links TRBV7-9 to TRBJ1-5, with 9 bases fitting TRBD1. This CDR3 region has 15 residues. Germline CDR1 is SEHNR and CDR2 is FQNEAQ (reference sequence). V lost 4 bases to trimming and J lost 7 bases; unmatched junction nucleotides: 8. The DNA of the CDR3 is TGTGCCAGCAGCTCGACAGGGGGAGGGAGACAGCCCCAGCATTTT. Its protein is CASSSTGGGRQPQHF.

V gene TRBV7-3 combines with J gene TRBJ1-2; D possibly corresponds to TRBD1 (6 bases). Trimming took 0 bases from V and 3 from J, leaving 11 bases between them. The CDR3 has 15 residues. CDR1 and CDR2 from the germline V gene are SGHTA and FQGTGA. The CDR3 protein is CASSLTAGVDYGYTF. CDR3 DNA sequence: TGTGCCAGCAGCTTAACAGCAGGGGTGGACTATGGCTACACCTTC.

The genes are TRBV28 and TRBJ2-1, with 16 bases fitting TRBD2. V shed 5 bases, J shed 7 bases, and the junction held 5 bases outside the gene matches. The CDR3 totals 16 residues. Germline-derived CDR1 and CDR2 are MDHEN and SYDVKM. The CDR3 DNA sequence: TGTGCCAGCAGTATGGGACTAGCGGGAGGGGGGAATGAGCAGTTCTTC. This encodes CASSMGLAGGGNEQFF.

CDR3 protein: CASSFLGSTEAFF. The CDR3 DNA is TGTGCCAGCAGTTTTTTGGGGAGCACTGAAGCTTTCTTT. J is TRBJ1-1 and V is TRBV12-3 or TRBV12-4; D uncertain. This CDR3 has 13 amino acids. V lost 3 bases and J 4 bases, leaving 9 bases between the germline ends.

This clone has only one observation. The chain carries TRBV9 and TRBJ2-5; weak D call: TRBD2 (5 bases). Per germline, CDR1 SGDLS and CDR2 YYNGEE. V was cut by 7 bases and J by 5 bases, with 21 bases left in between. There are 15 residues in the CDR3. This CDR3 reads CASSRGPITMETQYF. The CDR3 nucleotides read TGTGCCAGCTCTAGAGGGCCAATTACTATGGAGACCCAGTACTTC. Drawing the rest from reference TRBV9 and TRBJ2-5, the complete variable domain is DSGVTQTPKHLITATGQRVTLRCSPRSGDLSVYWYQQSLDQGLQFLIQYYNGEERAKGNILERFSAQQFPDLHSELNLSSLELGDSALYFCASSRGPITMETQYFGPGTRLLVL.

The chain carries TRBV27 and TRBJ2-7; 10 nucleotides match TRBD2. The CDR3 runs to 17 residues. V lost 4 bases to trimming and J lost 4 bases; unmatched junction nucleotides: 13. Germline V CDR1 and CDR2: MNHEY, SMNVEV (reference sequence). CDR3 loop: CASSSYPLAGVKYEQYF. In DNA form, the CDR3 reads TGTGCCAGCAGTTCCTACCCTCTAGCGGGAGTTAAATACGAGCAGTACTTC.

This clone has a handful of counts. This chain joins TRBV10-1 and TRBJ2-2, with D perhaps TRBD2 (6 bases). The CDR3 runs 13 residues. V lost 6 bases, J lost 6 bases, and 11 bases lay in between. The V gene's germline CDR1 is WNHNN and CDR2 SYGVQD (reference sequence). The CDR3 is CASSERESGELFF. Here the CDR3 DNA reads TGCGCCAGCAGCGAACGGGAGTCCGGGGAGCTGTTTTTT.

This clone was recorded once. The chain links TRBV27 to TRBJ2-7; a possible D gene is TRBD2 (5 bases). Germline CDR1 is MNHEY and CDR2 is SMNVEV (reference sequence). V lost 1 base to trimming and J lost 0 bases, with 16 bases between them. This CDR3 region has 17 residues. The CDR3 is CASSLFGNKRSSYEQYF. The CDR3 DNA is TGTGCCAGCAGTTTATTCGGTAATAAGCGGAGCTCCTACGAGCAGTACTTC.

The chain links TRBV7-9 to TRBJ2-7, with 9 bases identical to TRBD1. Germline V gene sequence: CDR1 SEHNR, CDR2 FQNEAQ (reference sequence). This CDR3 comprises 15 residues. The V gene end was trimmed by 4 bases and the J gene end by 2 bases; junction bases not matched to a gene: 6. The DNA of the CDR3 is TGTGCCAGCAGCTCGGGGACAGGGCAAACCTACGAGCAGTACTTC. Translation gives CASSSGTGQTYEQYF. Filled out from reference TRBV7-9 and TRBJ2-7, the complete variable domain reads DTGVSQNPRHKITKRGQNVTFRCDPISEHNRLYWYRQTLGQGPEFLTYFQNEAQLEKSRLLSDRFSAERPKGSFSTLEIQRTEQGDSAMYLCASSSGTGQTYEQYFGPGTRLTVT.

The gene calls are TRBV5-6 and TRBJ2-5, with 10 positions matching TRBD1. V was clipped by 4 bases and J by 5 bases; unmatched bases: 5. The CDR3 has 14 residues. The germline V gene encodes CDR1 SGHDT and CDR2 YYEEEE. This CDR3 reads CASSRQGAPETQYF. The DNA for the CDR3 is TGTGCCAGCAGCCGACAGGGGGCGCCGGAGACCCAGTACTTC.

The chain has TRBV4-1 and TRBJ1-2; D gene unclear. The V gene's germline CDR1 is MGHRA and CDR2 YSYEKL. V lost 4 bases, J lost 1 base, and 13 bases lay in between. The CDR3 is made up of 15 amino acids. CDR3 loop: CASSPTEALNYGYTF. In DNA form, the CDR3 reads TGCGCCAGCAGCCCCACGGAGGCCCTTAACTATGGCTACACCTTC.

This chain uses TRBV5-1 with TRBJ2-5; TRBD1 agrees at 10 bases. The CDR3 is 14 residues long. The germline CDR1 and CDR2 sequences are SGHRS and YFSETQ. J was trimmed by 5 bases and V by 4 bases; bases with no gene match: 5. The CDR3 is CASSPWTGGETQYF. CDR3 DNA: TGCGCCAGCAGCCCTTGGACAGGGGGGGAGACCCAGTACTTC.

This rearrangement joins TRBV28 to TRBJ1-6, with 10 positions matching TRBD1. With 8 bases clipped from V and 5 bases from J, the junction kept 6 bases outside the gene matches. This CDR3 spans 15 amino acids. The germline CDR1 and CDR2 sequences are MDHEN and SYDVKM. The CDR3 DNA reads as TGTGCCAGCGGTACCGGGACAGGGGATAATTCACCCCTCCACTTT. It translates to CASGTGTGDNSPLHF.